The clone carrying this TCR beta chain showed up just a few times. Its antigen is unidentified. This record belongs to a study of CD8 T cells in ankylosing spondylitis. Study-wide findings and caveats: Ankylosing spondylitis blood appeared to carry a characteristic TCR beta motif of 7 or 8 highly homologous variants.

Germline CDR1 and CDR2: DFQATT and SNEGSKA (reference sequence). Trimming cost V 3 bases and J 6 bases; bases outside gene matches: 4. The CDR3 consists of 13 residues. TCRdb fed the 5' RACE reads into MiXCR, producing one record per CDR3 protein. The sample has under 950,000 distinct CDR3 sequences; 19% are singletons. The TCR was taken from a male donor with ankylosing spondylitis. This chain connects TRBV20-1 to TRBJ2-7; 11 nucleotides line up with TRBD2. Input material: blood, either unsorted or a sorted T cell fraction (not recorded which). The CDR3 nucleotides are TGCAGTGCTAGGGTTAGCGGGGGGGGCGAGCAGTACTTC. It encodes CSARVSGGGEQYF.